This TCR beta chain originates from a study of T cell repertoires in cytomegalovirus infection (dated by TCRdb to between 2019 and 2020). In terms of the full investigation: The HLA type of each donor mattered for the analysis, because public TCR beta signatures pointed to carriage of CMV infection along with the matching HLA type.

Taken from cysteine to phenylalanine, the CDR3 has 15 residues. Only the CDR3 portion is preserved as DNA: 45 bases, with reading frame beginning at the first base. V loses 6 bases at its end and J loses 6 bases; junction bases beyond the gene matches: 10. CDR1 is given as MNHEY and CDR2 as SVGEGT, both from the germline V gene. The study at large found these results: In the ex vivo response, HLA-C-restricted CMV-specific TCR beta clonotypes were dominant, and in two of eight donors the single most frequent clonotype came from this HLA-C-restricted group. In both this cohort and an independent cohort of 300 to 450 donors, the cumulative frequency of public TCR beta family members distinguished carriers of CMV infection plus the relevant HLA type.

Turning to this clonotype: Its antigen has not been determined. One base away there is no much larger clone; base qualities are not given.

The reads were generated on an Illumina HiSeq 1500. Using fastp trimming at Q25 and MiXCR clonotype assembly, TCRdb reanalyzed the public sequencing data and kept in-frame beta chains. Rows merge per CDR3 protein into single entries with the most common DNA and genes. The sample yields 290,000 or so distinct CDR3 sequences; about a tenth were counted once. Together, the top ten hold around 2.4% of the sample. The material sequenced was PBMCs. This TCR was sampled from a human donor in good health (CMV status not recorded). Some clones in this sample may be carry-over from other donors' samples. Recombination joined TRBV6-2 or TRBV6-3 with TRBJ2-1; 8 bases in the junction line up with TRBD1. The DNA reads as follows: TGTGCCAGCAGACCTACATCCGGGACAGGCAATGAGCAGTTCTTC. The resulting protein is CASRPTSGTGNEQFF.